What follows are 22 T cell receptor beta chains derived from one specimen sequenced in a study of control samples from healthy donors and cancer patients. TCRdb's copy holds only in-frame clones and misses some; the assay was immunoSEQ multiplex PCR. Here the sample spans some 140,000 clones, around nine tenths being singletons. The sample was PBMCs. These receptors came from a man in his fifties with head and neck cancer.

V and J are TRBV9 and TRBJ2-5, with no clear D. V shed 2 bases and J shed 2 bases, with 7 bases lying between them. The germline V gene has CDR1 SGDLS and CDR2 YYNGEE. The CDR3 is 13 residues long. CDR3 nucleotide sequence: TGTGCCAGCAGCGTGGAACAGCAAGAGACCCAGTACTTC. It encodes CASSVEQQETQYF.

J is TRBJ2-2 and V is TRBV3-1 (or the pseudogene TRBV3-2), with D hard to call. CDR3 length: 12 amino acids. The germline V gene encodes CDR1 LGHDT and CDR2 YNNKEL (reference sequence). The V end lost 5 bases, the J end lost 7 bases, and 8 bases lay between the germline ends. The CDR3 DNA is TGTGCCAGCAGCTTTAGGGTCGGGGAGCTGTTTTTT. As protein: CASSFRVGELFF.

The chain uses TRBV19 and TRBJ2-5, with D perhaps TRBD1 (5 bases). The CDR3 consists of 13 residues. Trimming left V 6 bases short and J 2 bases short, with 10 bases between. Germline CDR1 and CDR2: LNHDA and SQIVND (reference sequence). In DNA, the CDR3 is TGTGCCAGTAGCAGACAGACACAAGAGACCCAGTACTTC. Translating it yields CASSRQTQETQYF.

The chain is built from TRBV11-2 and TRBJ1-3, with 9 bases fitting TRBD1. J was trimmed by 1 base and V by 3 bases; bases with no gene match: 1. CDR3 length: 15 residues. Germline V gives CDR1 SGHAT, CDR2 FQNNGV. CDR3 region: CASSFGQGSGNTIYF. In nucleotides, the CDR3 is TGTGCCAGCAGCTTCGGACAGGGGTCTGGAAACACCATATATTTT.

The chain is built from TRBV24-1 and TRBJ2-2; D is ambiguous. V shed 1 base and J shed 1 base, with 3 bases lying between them. The CDR3 consists of 14 residues. Germline CDR1 KGHDR, CDR2 SFDVKD. The CDR3, as DNA: TGTGCCACCAGTGATTTCATGAACACCGGGGAGCTGTTTTTT. It encodes CATSDFMNTGELFF.

The chain is built from TRBV9 and TRBJ2-7; 10 bases agree with TRBD1. CDR3 length: 15 amino acids. CDR1 is SGDLS, CDR2 YYNGEE, per germline. With 0 bases clipped from V and 3 bases from J, the junction kept 3 bases outside the gene matches. CDR3 sequence (DNA): TGTGCCAGCAGCGTAGCTTGGGACAGGGGCTACGAGCAGTACTTC. It is translated as CASSVAWDRGYEQYF.

As regards this clone: At the DNA level, this CDR3 is encoded by other sequences in the same sample as well. The V call is TRBV19, the J call TRBJ2-1; D ambiguous. This CDR3 spans 12 amino acids. CDR1 is LNHDA, CDR2 SQIVND, per germline (reference sequence). V lost 6 bases and J 2 bases, leaving 5 bases between the germline ends. The chain's CDR3 is CASRGPYNEQFF. The DNA of the CDR3 is TGTGCCAGTAGAGGCCCCTACAATGAGCAGTTCTTC.

This chain joins TRBV12-2 and TRBJ2-7; the DNA was not used to check the table's D call, TRBD2. TRBV12-2 is a listed pseudogene. The CDR3 sequence is 15 residues long. The CDR3 sequence: CASPRTYPDYYEQYF. The CDR3 DNA sequence: TGTGCAAGTCCCCGAACCTATCCAGACTACTACGAGCAGTACTTC.

The chain recombines TRBV6-4 with TRBJ1-2; 9 nucleotides agree with TRBD1. V was clipped by 7 bases and J by 1 base; unmatched bases: 4. Germline CDR1 MRHNA, CDR2 SNTAGT. The CDR3 is made up of 14 amino acids. CDR3 nucleotides: TGTGCCAGCACCGACAGGGGGTATAACTATGGCTACACCTTC. Translation: CASTDRGYNYGYTF.

The genes are TRBV14 and TRBJ1-1; tentatively, D is TRBD1 (5 bases). CDR1 and CDR2 from the germline V gene are SGHDN and FVKESK. The CDR3 runs 16 residues. V lost 9 bases and J 11 bases, leaving 31 bases between the germline ends. The CDR3 protein is CASTCGGTPHCPRAFF. The CDR3, as DNA: TGTGCCAGTACTTGTGGGGGGACGCCCCATTGCCCGCGGGCTTTCTTT.

The chain links TRBV5-1 to TRBJ2-5; perhaps TRBD2 as D (5 bases). The CDR3 contains 14 residues. Trimming removed 0 bases at V and 9 bases at J, with 15 bases between. Germline V CDR1 and CDR2: SGHRS, YFSETQ. CDR3 coding DNA: TGCGCCAGCAGCTTGGGCGGGTCACCTCGATCCCAGTACTTC. It codes for CASSLGGSPRSQYF.

This chain joins TRBV18 and TRBJ1-2, with D tentatively TRBD1 (5 bases). Germline V gene sequence: CDR1 KGHSH, CDR2 LQKENI. Trimming shortened V by 2 bases and J by 4 bases, and 17 bases separated the two germline ends. This CDR3 is built from 16 residues. The CDR3 nucleotides are TGTGCCAGCTCACCAGGAGAGGGGCTAACGGGCTATGGCTACACCTTC. It translates to CASSPGEGLTGYGYTF.

The genes are TRBV5-4 and TRBJ1-1; no reliable D call. Germline CDR1 and CDR2: SGHNT and YYREEE (reference sequence). CDR3 size: 16 residues. V lost 4 bases to trimming and J lost 0 bases, with 16 bases between them. Here the CDR3 DNA reads TGTGCCAGCAGCCAACAACGGGCCCTTATGAACACTGAAGCTTTCTTT. It encodes CASSQQRALMNTEAFF. The whole variable domain, remainder taken from reference TRBV5-4 and TRBJ1-1, is ETGVTQSPTHLIKTRGQQVTLRCSSQSGHNTVSWYQQALGQGPQFIFQYYREEENGRGNFPPRFSGLQFPNYSSELNVNALELDDSALYLCASSQQRALMNTEAFFGQGTRLTVV.

J is TRBJ1-2 and V is TRBV27; D is possibly TRBD1 (6 bases). Trimming took 6 bases from V and 2 from J, leaving 13 bases between them. This CDR3 is 14 amino acids long. The germline gives CDR1 MNHEY, CDR2 SMNVEV (reference sequence). CDR3 sequence: CASRADRTNYGYTF. The CDR3 nucleotides read TGTGCCAGCAGAGCCGACAGGACCAACTATGGCTACACCTTC.

The rearrangement joins TRBV6-6 to TRBJ2-1; 11 bases align to TRBD2. The germline gives CDR1 MNHNY, CDR2 SVGAGI (reference sequence). The CDR3 has 13 residues. V trimming: 9 bases; J trimming: 6 bases; junction bases outside the gene matches: 4. In DNA, the CDR3 is TGTGCCAGTCGACTAGCGGGAAGCAATGAGCAGTTCTTC. Translating gives CASRLAGSNEQFF.

This chain connects TRBV7-3 to TRBJ2-2; tentatively, D is TRBD1 or TRBD2 (7 bases each). The V gene lost 6 bases and the J gene lost 4 bases, with 18 bases spanning the gap. Germline V lookup: CDR1 SGHTA, CDR2 FQGTGA. The CDR3 has 16 amino acids. The CDR3 DNA sequence: TGTGCCAGCAGATTGAGCGGGACAGCCCTCACCGGGGAGCTGTTTTTT. This sequence encodes CASRLSGTALTGELFF.

Points on this clone: The junction departs from the called germline gene at one end, perhaps through a read error. The chain combines TRBV5-1 with TRBJ2-1; 10 nucleotides match TRBD1. The CDR3 contains 12 residues. CDR1 and CDR2 (germline): SGHRS, YFSETQ. CDR3 bases: TGCGCCAGCAGCTTCGCGGGACAGGGGAACATCTTC. The encoded protein is CASSFAGQGNIF.

As concerns this clone: The sample holds other DNA sequences that translate to the same CDR3. For the CDR3, the DNA is TGTGCCAGCAGGGGGGATGGGGGGGGTTCCTATGGCTACACCTTC. Translated: CASRGDGGGSYGYTF. The chain employs TRBV6-5 and TRBJ1-2; TRBD1 is a possible D gene (5 bases). Germline V gene lookup returns CDR1 MNHEY and CDR2 SVGAGI. V gave up 6 bases and J gave up 4 bases, with 18 bases separating them. The CDR3 is made up of 15 amino acids.

In its sample, this clone was seen a few times. The CDR3 coding sequence is TGTGCCAGCAGCCTCCCGTACCCAGACTTGGGGGAGAGCTACGAGCAGTACTTC. Protein product: CASSLPYPDLGESYEQYF. The rearrangement uses TRBV5-6 and TRBJ2-7; D is possibly TRBD1 or TRBD2 (5 bases each). Trimming stripped 4 bases from V and 3 bases from J, with 26 bases between. This CDR3 is built from 18 residues. Per germline, CDR1 SGHDT and CDR2 YYEEEE.

This chain connects TRBV7-9 to TRBJ2-5; no clear D gene. In germline, CDR1 is SEHNR, CDR2 FQNEAQ (reference sequence). V lost 1 base and J lost 4, with 7 bases in between. The CDR3 contains 13 residues. The CDR3 spells CASSLVGGETQYF. CDR3 coding DNA: TGTGCCAGCAGCTTAGTTGGCGGAGAGACCCAGTACTTC.

V and J are TRBV7-9 and TRBJ1-2; D perhaps matches TRBD1 (5 bases). Trimming cost V 5 bases and J 5 bases, with 21 bases left between them. CDR3 length: 16 residues. The germline gives CDR1 SEHNR, CDR2 FQNEAQ (reference sequence). As DNA, the CDR3 is TGTGCCAGCAGCAGAGGATCGACGGGGGAACTTTATGGCTACACCTTC. The encoded protein is CASSRGSTGELYGYTF.

V is TRBV4-2 and J is TRBJ2-7; 9 bases line up with TRBD2. The CDR3 runs 18 residues. After removal of 0 bases from V and 0 bases from J, the junction contained 9 bases not matched to a gene. Looked up from germline, CDR1 is LGHNA and CDR2 is YNFKEQ. The CDR3 nucleotides read TGTGCCAGCAGCCAAGATGGCCTAGCGGGGAGAAGCTCCTACGAGCAGTACTTC. Its translation: CASSQDGLAGRSSYEQYF.